The rows below give T cell receptor beta chains drawn from one sample of a study of blood T cell repertoires in COVID-19. Data came from immunoSEQ multiplex PCR; TCRdb stores just in-frame clones and leaves some out. This table holds roughly 150,000 clones, roughly nine tenths found once. Sequencing was done on a sample of peripheral blood. The receptor source for this set is a woman in her 40s with acute or convalescent COVID-19. Both conserved end residues are part of each CDR3. D genes are given only for firm matches. Clone sizes are given selectively: once, few, many, or a class where the clone is expanded.

clone_size,d_call,v_call,j_call,cdr3_aa,cdr3_nt
.,.,TRBV28,TRBJ1-3,CASRTPGYSGNTIYF,TGTGCCAGCCGCACCCCAGGGTACTCTGGAAACACCATATATTTT
.,TRBD1,TRBV7-9,TRBJ2-7,CASSLRTGGFVEQYF,TGTGCCAGCAGCCTCAGGACAGGGGGCTTTGTCGAGCAGTACTTC
.,TRBD2,TRBV2,TRBJ2-7,CASSATSGRLYEQYF,TGTGCCAGCAGTGCGACTAGCGGGAGGTTGTACGAGCAGTACTTC
.,TRBD2,TRBV7-2,TRBJ2-3,CASSLWSGGATDTQYF,TGTGCCAGCAGCTTATGGAGCGGGGGGGCCACAGATACGCAGTATTTT
.,.,TRBV30,TRBJ2-7,CAWKLKQASYEQYF,TGTGCCTGGAAACTCAAACAGGCTTCCTACGAGCAGTACTTC
.,TRBD2,TRBV7-8,TRBJ2-3,CASSPRPRLAGKTSTDTQYF,TGTGCCAGCAGCCCAAGACCAAGGCTAGCGGGGAAGACAAGCACAGATACGCAGTATTTT
.,.,TRBV13,TRBJ2-1,CASSFRRQSGYNEQFF,TGTGCCAGCAGCTTCCGACGTCAGTCAGGATACAATGAGCAGTTCTTC
few,.,TRBV2,TRBJ1-2,CASSEGRGFNYGYTF,TGTGCCAGCAGTGAAGGCAGGGGTTTTAACTATGGCTACACCTTC
once,.,TRBV5-1,TRBJ2-7,CASSLAGSYEQYF,TGCGCCAGCAGCTTGGCGGGGTCCTACGAGCAGTACTTC
.,TRBD1,TRBV6-5,TRBJ1-1,CASLMDRVNTEAFF,TGTGCCAGCCTAATGGACAGGGTTAACACTGAAGCTTTCTTT
.,.,TRBV28,TRBJ1-1,CASSLPLTGEAFF,TGTGCCAGCAGTTTACCCCTGACAGGAGAAGCTTTCTTT
.,.,TRBV6-6,TRBJ2-2,CASSPTQSGGNIWNTGELFF,TGTGCCAGCAGCCCAACTCAAAGCGGCGGGAATATTTGGAACACCGGGGAGCTGTTTTTT
.,TRBD1,TRBV19,TRBJ2-6,CASSIGVRGSSGANVLTF,TGTGCCAGTAGTATAGGCGTCAGGGGGTCGTCTGGGGCCAACGTCCTGACTTTC
once,.,TRBV24-1,TRBJ2-3,CATSQAFSQYF,TGTGCCACCTCGCAAGCTTTTTCGCAGTATTTT
.,.,TRBV21-1,TRBJ2-7,CASRYRVRRGRYF,TGTGCCAGCAGATACAGGGTCCGAAGGGGGAGGTACTTC
.,.,TRBV19,TRBJ1-6,CASSIGAAGRSPLHF,TGTGCCAGTAGTATAGGCGCCGCAGGGCGATCACCCCTCCACTTT
once,.,TRBV15,TRBJ1-2,CATSRERGYGYTF,TGTGCCACCAGCAGAGAACGGGGTTATGGCTACACCTTC
.,TRBD2,TRBV11-3,TRBJ2-1,CASSFGTSGSNEQFF,TGTGCCAGCAGCTTCGGGACTAGCGGGAGTAATGAGCAGTTCTTC
.,TRBD2,TRBV7-8,TRBJ2-2,CASSERLAGGSFGELFF,TGTGCCAGCAGCGAAAGACTAGCGGGAGGGAGTTTCGGGGAGCTGTTTTTT
.,TRBD1,TRBV19,TRBJ1-2,CASSDAGTGHRGYTF,TGTGCCAGTAGTGACGCCGGGACAGGGCATCGAGGCTACACCTTC
once,TRBD2,TRBV3-1/TRBV3-2,TRBJ2-3,CASSQALGGLNTDTQYF,TGTGCCAGCAGCCAAGCCTTGGGAGGGTTGAACACAGATACGCAGTATTTT
.,TRBD1,TRBV5-8,TRBJ1-4,CASSRGQGVNEKLFF,TGTGCCAGCAGCAGGGGACAGGGTGTTAATGAAAAACTGTTTTTT
once,.,TRBV3-1/TRBV3-2,TRBJ1-6,CASSQDSRQQSPLHF,TGTGCCAGCAGCCAAGATTCGAGACAGCAGTCACCCCTCCACTTT
.,TRBD1,TRBV27,TRBJ1-2,CASSLGTGGYGYTF,TGTGCCAGCAGTTTAGGGACAGGGGGCTATGGCTACACCTTC
.,TRBD1,TRBV19,TRBJ1-5,CASKGQGNNQPQHF,TGTGCCAGCAAGGGACAGGGCAATAATCAGCCCCAGCATTTT
.,.,TRBV7-3,TRBJ2-1,CASSLLGRSYNEQFF,TGTGCCAGCAGCTTACTGGGGCGCTCCTACAATGAGCAGTTCTTC
.,.,TRBV28,TRBJ1-1,CASSFDERLAFF,TGTGCCAGCAGTTTTGACGAGAGGCTGGCTTTCTTT
.,.,TRBV21-1,TRBJ2-2,CASSNGHFHHLGELFF,TGTGCCAGCAGCAATGGGCACTTCCACCACCTCGGGGAGCTGTTTTTT
.,TRBD2,TRBV25-1,TRBJ2-2,CASTMGLANTGELFF,TGTGCCAGCACTATGGGACTAGCGAACACCGGGGAGCTGTTTTTT
.,.,TRBV12-3/TRBV12-4,TRBJ1-2,CASSLAGGGGYTF,TGTGCCAGCAGTTTAGCGGGAGGTGGTGGCTACACCTTC
.,TRBD1,TRBV6-5,TRBJ2-7,CASSPPSTGVHEQYF,TGTGCCAGCAGCCCGCCGTCGACAGGGGTCCACGAGCAGTACTTC
.,TRBD2,TRBV6-5,TRBJ2-3,CASSSSGGIDTQYF,TGTGCCAGCAGTTCTAGCGGGGGGATAGATACGCAGTATTTT
.,.,TRBV18,TRBJ2-7,CASSPPNRGGYEQYF,TGTGCCAGCTCACCACCAAACCGGGGTGGTTACGAGCAGTACTTC
.,TRBD2,TRBV10-2,TRBJ2-7,CASSEELAGVDEQYF,TGCGCCAGCAGTGAGGAGCTAGCGGGGGTCGACGAGCAGTACTTC
.,.,TRBV19,TRBJ2-2,CASSPRDKALGELFF,TGTGCCAGTAGCCCTCGCGACAAAGCCCTCGGGGAGCTGTTTTTT
.,.,TRBV18,TRBJ2-3,CASSPRTEDTQYF,TGTGCCAGCTCACCACGTACAGAAGATACGCAGTATTTT
.,TRBD1,TRBV7-2,TRBJ2-5,CASSSGQGPQETQYF,TGTGCCAGCAGCTCGGGACAGGGCCCACAAGAGACCCAGTACTTC
.,.,TRBV6-5,TRBJ2-7,CASSYAGGRTEQYF,TGTGCCAGCAGTTACGCTGGGGGCAGGACCGAGCAGTACTTC
.,.,TRBV27,TRBJ1-1,CASSLDTRSGTEAFF,TGTGCCAGCAGTTTAGACACAAGGTCAGGCACTGAAGCTTTCTTT
.,.,TRBV3-1/TRBV3-2,TRBJ1-5,CASSQGAWQPQHF,TGTGCCAGCAGCCAGGGGGCTTGGCAGCCCCAGCATTTT
.,TRBD2,TRBV28,TRBJ2-3,CASSYLSRGGTDTQYF,TGTGCCAGCAGTTACCTCTCGCGGGGGGGCACAGATACGCAGTATTTT
.,.,TRBV12-3/TRBV12-4,TRBJ2-2,CASSSTGELFF,TGTGCCAGCAGTTCTACCGGGGAGCTGTTTTTT
.,TRBD1,TRBV19,TRBJ1-2,CASSMAWTGGLQWDGYTF,TGTGCCAGTAGTATGGCCTGGACAGGTGGATTACAATGGGATGGCTACACCTTC
.,TRBD1,TRBV7-2,TRBJ2-6,CASSLAPGTGSPGANVLTF,TGTGCCAGCAGCTTGGCCCCCGGGACAGGGAGTCCTGGGGCCAACGTCCTGACTTTC
.,.,TRBV11-2,TRBJ1-5,CASSKQGFGPQHF,TGTGCCAGCAGCAAACAGGGATTCGGGCCCCAGCATTTT
.,TRBD2,TRBV29-1,TRBJ2-3,CSVESATFSGGALVDTQYF,TGCAGCGTTGAATCGGCGACATTTAGCGGGGGGGCCCTCGTAGATACGCAGTATTTT
.,TRBD1,TRBV6-1,TRBJ2-1,CASSEQPGTGNEQFF,TGTGCCAGCAGTGAACAGCCCGGGACAGGGAATGAGCAGTTCTTC
.,.,TRBV6-5,TRBJ2-2,CASNPLGQNTGELFF,TGTGCCAGCAATCCTCTCGGACAAAACACCGGGGAGCTGTTTTTT
few,.,TRBV28,TRBJ1-1,CASRGASLSTEAFF,TGTGCCAGCCGAGGTGCCAGCCTTTCCACTGAAGCTTTCTTT